Listed below are T cell receptor beta chains from one sample, sequenced in a study of tumor and adjacent non-tumor tissue in lung cancer. TCRdb recomputed calls from the multiplex PCR reads with MiXCR, one row per CDR3 protein. There are 70,000 or so distinct CDR3 sequences in the sample; around 60% occur only once, and 20% to 25% lies in the top ten. The sequenced sample was lung tumor tissue. The origin of the receptors is a man aged 45-65 years with non-small cell lung cancer. Each CDR3 is given with its conserved first and last residue.

V	length	J	CDR3
TRBV4-1	16	TRBJ2-5	CVSSQALLSGRETQYF
TRBV28	14	TRBJ2-3	CANTSARGTDTQYF
TRBV4-1	16	TRBJ2-1	CASSPRTSGKNNEQFF
TRBV10-3	14	TRBJ1-2	CAISESRDGYDYTF
TRBV20-1	16	TRBJ2-2	CSARPVAGVASGELFF
TRBV10-2	14	TRBJ2-7	CTSSPTSVSHEQYF
TRBV29-1	12	TRBJ2-7	CSVKRRQDEQYF
TRBV24-1	17	TRBJ2-1	CATSDPRLACSYNEQFF
TRBV12-3/TRBV12-4	14	TRBJ2-5	CASSSGQVQETQYF
TRBV11-2	17	TRBJ2-1	CDSSRTGTRGSYNEQFF
TRBV14	15	TRBJ2-5	CASSQDRQGGETQYF
TRBV4-1	17	TRBJ2-7	CASCQTSIAGQSYKQYF
TRBV5-1	20	TRBJ1-6	CASSSQPGGAGGSSGSPLHF
TRBV13	14	TRBJ1-1	CASSLESARTEAFF
TRBV12-3/TRBV12-4	15	TRBJ2-6	CAMSLTGPGANVLTF
TRBV6-5	16	TRBJ2-7	CASSRQKQQGTGEQYF
TRBV11-2	16	TRBJ2-3	CAGSPQGAYSTDTQYF
TRBV10-3	14	TRBJ1-5	CAISVVGNNQPQHF
TRBV4-1	18	TRBJ2-1	CASSQNASGGRARNEQFF
TRBV15	15	TRBJ2-5	CATNRDLTSQETQYF
TRBV5-1	15	TRBJ2-7	CASSLKQGGSYEQYF
TRBV28	20	TRBJ2-1	CASRGDWTSGRQSSYNEQFF
TRBV14	13	TRBJ2-1	CASSQDLGDEQFF
TRBV11-3	17	TRBJ2-1	CASSLGVSEGSGDEQFF
TRBV6-5	15	TRBJ2-1	CASGYSGRGGNEQFF
TRBV29-1	15	TRBJ2-1	CSVGSADVTYNGQFF
TRBV6-5	17	TRBJ2-1	CASSLGQGMSSYNEQFF
TRBV11-2	18	TRBJ2-3	CASSLVSSSGSSTDTQYF
TRBV15	14	TRBJ2-3	CATSRGGTTDTQYF
TRBV7-8	14	TRBJ1-2	CASSLAGGVYGYTF
TRBV28	14	TRBJ2-1	CASRSSGAYNKQFF
TRBV12-3/TRBV12-4	12	TRBJ1-1	CAGSSRRADAFF
TRBV7-2	14	TRBJ2-3	CASSLLTSTDTHYF
TRBV10-2	19	TRBJ2-3	CASSVSSSDAGVSTDMQYF
TRBV7-9	16	TRBJ2-6	CASSRTGHSGANVLTF
TRBV5-6	13	TRBJ1-1	CASSPGGITEALF
TRBV11-2	11	TRBJ2-1	CARSLQRFQFF
TRBV6-1	16	TRBJ1-2	CASIEFTRREVYGYTF
TRBV10-2	15	TRBJ2-3	CASSRTGDRTDTQYF
TRBV11-2	14	TRBJ1-1	CASSLVPGNTEAFF
TRBV29-1	16	TRBJ2-7	CSANLGQGAILSEQYF
TRBV11-2	14	TRBJ2-7	CASSLDRGGYEQCF
TRBV4-2	14	TRBJ2-7	CASGQASTSHEQYF
TRBV11-2	15	TRBJ2-2	CASSSQLWEVGELFF
TRBV11-1	14	TRBJ1-1	CVSSPSIGATETFF
TRBV24-1	13	TRBJ1-1	CATSDTKKEQALF
TRBV20-1	14	TRBJ2-3	CSARESFSTDMQYF
TRBV20-1	12	TRBJ1-3	CCAEKTENTVYF
TRBV11-2	15	TRBJ2-7	CATSLAGDPAYEQYF